Shown below are 12 T cell receptor beta chains from a single sample sequenced in a study of blood T cells in healthy people across ages. Together with a sample-barcoded 5' primer, a J-beta primer mix was included in a second PCR lasting about 7 to 11 cycles. TCRdb processed the 5' RACE reads anew with MiXCR; each CDR3 protein has one entry. The sample has approximately 360,000 distinct CDR3 sequences, about 49% seen once. The material sequenced was blood. These receptors were collected from a man in his 60s in good health.

V and J are TRBV15 and TRBJ1-1, with D tentatively TRBD1 (6 bases). This CDR3 has 15 residues. CDR1 is LNHNV and CDR2 is YYDKDF in the germline V gene (reference sequence). V was trimmed by 1 base and J by 3 bases, leaving 12 bases between them. Here the CDR3 reads CATSRVSGADTEAFF. DNA for the CDR3: TGTGCCACCAGCAGAGTATCGGGGGCGGACACTGAAGCTTTCTTT.

This sequence joins TRBV7-2 and TRBJ2-7; 7 nucleotides agree with TRBD1. From germline, CDR1 is SGHTA and CDR2 FQGNSA. Trimming cost V 1 base and J 7 bases; bases outside gene matches: 10. CDR3 length equals 15 residues. Here the CDR3 DNA reads TGTGCCAGCAGCTTAGAGGCGACAGGGAGATATGAGCAGTACTTC. Its protein product is CASSLEATGRYEQYF.

The CDR3 loop is CASSSLWGQYSTDTQYF. The CDR3, as DNA: TGTGCCAGCAGTTCTTTATGGGGGCAGTATAGCACAGATACGCAGTATTTT. The rearrangement links TRBV11-2 to TRBJ2-3; TRBD1 is a possible D gene (6 bases). V was pared by 6 bases and J by 0 bases, with 19 bases between. Germline values: CDR1 SGHAT, CDR2 FQNNGV. The CDR3 extends over 17 amino acids.

The chain carries TRBV25-1 and TRBJ2-1; a weak D match, TRBD1 (5 bases). The tail of the sequence fits TRBJ2-7 better, so the J call may be wrong. Germline CDR1 and CDR2: MGHDK and SYGVNS. This CDR3 is 14 amino acids long. CDR3 nucleotide sequence: TGTGCCAGCAGTGAAGGACGCAGGGCATACGAGCAGTACTTC. This codes for CASSEGRRAYEQYF.

The chain employs TRBV20-1 and TRBJ2-6; no reliable D call. Germline V CDR1 and CDR2: DFQATT, SNEGSKA (reference sequence). V lost 0 bases and J lost 2, with 11 bases in between. The CDR3 has 16 residues. CDR3 nucleotides: TGCAGTGCTAGAGATGCTAAAGGAACTGGGGCCAACGTCCTGACTTTC. Protein: CSARDAKGTGANVLTF.

The V and J genes are TRBV7-2 and TRBJ2-1; D perhaps matches TRBD1 (6 bases). This CDR3 has 16 residues. Germline CDR1 and CDR2: SGHTA and FQGNSA. Trimming cost V 3 bases and J 7 bases, with 19 bases left between them. CDR3 sequence (DNA): TGTGCCAGCAGCTTTAAAAACTCAGGGGCCCCAAATGAGCAGTTCTTC. This sequence encodes CASSFKNSGAPNEQFF.

The chain carries TRBV6-5 and TRBJ2-1; 9 bases are a match to TRBD1. Germline CDR1 reads MNHEY; CDR2 reads SVGAGI. With 6 bases clipped from V and 7 bases from J, the junction kept 10 bases outside the gene matches. The CDR3 is 15 residues long. CDR3 sequence (DNA): TGTGCCAGCAGCAGAAGACAGGGGGTAAAAAATGAGCAGTTCTTC. This codes for CASSRRQGVKNEQFF.

Concerning this clonotype: A much more abundant neighbour one base away suggests this may be a read error. The V gene is TRBV9, the J gene TRBJ2-5; D remains ambiguous. CDR3 length: 13 residues. Germline V gives CDR1 SGDLS, CDR2 YYNGEE. V was pared by 0 bases and J by 1 base, with 4 bases between. The CDR3 here is CASSVGVQETQYF. The CDR3, as DNA: TGTGCCAGCAGCGTAGGGGTCCAAGAGACCCAGTACTTC.

V gene TRBV6-2 or TRBV6-3 combines with J gene TRBJ2-7; tentatively, D is TRBD2 (5 bases). This CDR3 has 14 residues. V was clipped by 5 bases and J by 3 bases, with 14 bases between them. The V gene's germline CDR1 is MNHEY and CDR2 SVGEGT. CDR3 sequence reads: CASSPGSANYEQYF. Written as DNA, the CDR3 is TGTGCCAGCAGTCCGGGGTCCGCGAACTACGAGCAGTACTTC.

This clonotype was detected only a few times. This chain links TRBV14 with TRBJ2-1; 14 bases are a match to TRBD2. The V gene's germline CDR1 is SGHDN and CDR2 FVKESK. This CDR3 has 17 residues. V was clipped by 4 bases and J by 9 bases; unmatched bases: 11. CDR3 region: CASSPGLAGVLGGEQFF. The CDR3, as DNA: TGTGCCAGCAGCCCGGGACTAGCGGGAGTACTTGGTGGTGAGCAGTTCTTC.

In its sample, this clonotype was seen a few times. The V gene is TRBV29-1, the J gene TRBJ2-7; 8 positions agree with TRBD1. Trimming removed 5 bases from V and 2 bases from J; junction bases left unmatched: 8. CDR1 is SQVTM and CDR2 is ANQGSEA in the germline V gene. The CDR3 totals 14 residues. The CDR3 sequence is CSVRGRGPPYEQYF. The CDR3 DNA reads TGCAGCGTTAGGGGCAGGGGGCCTCCCTACGAGCAGTACTTC.

The chain couples TRBV5-4 to TRBJ2-3; a weak D match, TRBD1 (5 bases). Germline lookup yields CDR1 SGHNT and CDR2 YYREEE (reference sequence). This CDR3 has 14 residues. Trimming left V 5 bases short and J 3 bases short, with 13 bases between. As DNA, the CDR3 is TGTGCCAGCAGGACCGGACATAGAACAGATACGCAGTATTTT. It translates to CASRTGHRTDTQYF.